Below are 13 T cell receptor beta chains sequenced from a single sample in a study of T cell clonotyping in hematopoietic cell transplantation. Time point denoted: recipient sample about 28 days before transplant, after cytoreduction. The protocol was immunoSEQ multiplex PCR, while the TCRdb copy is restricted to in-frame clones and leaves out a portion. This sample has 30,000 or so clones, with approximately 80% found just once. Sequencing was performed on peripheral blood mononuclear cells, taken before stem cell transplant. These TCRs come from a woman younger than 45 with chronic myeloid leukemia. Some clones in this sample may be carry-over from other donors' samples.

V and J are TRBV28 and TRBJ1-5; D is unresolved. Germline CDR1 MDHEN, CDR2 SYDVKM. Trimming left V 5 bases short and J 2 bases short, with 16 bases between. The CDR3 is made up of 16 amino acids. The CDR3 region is CASSPRRGMGNQPQHF. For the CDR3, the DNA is TGTGCCAGCAGTCCCCGCCGAGGGATGGGCAATCAGCCCCAGCATTTT. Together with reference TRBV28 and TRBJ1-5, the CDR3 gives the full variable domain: DVKVTQSSRYLVKRTGEKVFLECVQDMDHENMFWYRQDPGLGLRLIYFSYDVKMKEKGDIPEGYSVSREKKERFSLILESASTNQTSMYLCASSPRRGMGNQPQHFGDGTRLSIL.

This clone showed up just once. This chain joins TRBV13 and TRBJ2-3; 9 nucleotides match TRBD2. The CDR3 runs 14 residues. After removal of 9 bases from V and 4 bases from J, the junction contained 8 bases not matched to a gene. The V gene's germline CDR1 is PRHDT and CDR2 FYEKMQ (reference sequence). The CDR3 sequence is CASCPGLASDTQYF. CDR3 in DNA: TGTGCCAGTTGCCCGGGACTAGCATCAGATACGCAGTATTTT. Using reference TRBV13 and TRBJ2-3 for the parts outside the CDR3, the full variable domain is AAGVIQSPRHLIKEKRETATLKCYPIPRHDTVYWYQQGPGQDPQFLISFYEKMQSDKGSIPDRFSAQQFSDYHSELNMSSLELGDSALYFCASCPGLASDTQYFGPGTRLTVL.

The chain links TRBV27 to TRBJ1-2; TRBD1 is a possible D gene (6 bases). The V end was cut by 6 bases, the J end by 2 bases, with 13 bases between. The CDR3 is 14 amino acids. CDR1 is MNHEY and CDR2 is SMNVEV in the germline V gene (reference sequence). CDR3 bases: TGTGCCAGCAGGGAAGCGGGACACAACTATGGCTACACCTTC. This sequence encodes CASREAGHNYGYTF.

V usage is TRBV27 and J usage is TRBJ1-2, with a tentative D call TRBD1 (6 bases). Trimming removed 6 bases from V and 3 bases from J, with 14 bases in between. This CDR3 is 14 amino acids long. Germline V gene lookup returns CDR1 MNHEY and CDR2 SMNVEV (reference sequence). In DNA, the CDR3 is TGTGCCAGCAGGTCGACAGGCATAGACTATGGCTACACCTTC. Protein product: CASRSTGIDYGYTF.

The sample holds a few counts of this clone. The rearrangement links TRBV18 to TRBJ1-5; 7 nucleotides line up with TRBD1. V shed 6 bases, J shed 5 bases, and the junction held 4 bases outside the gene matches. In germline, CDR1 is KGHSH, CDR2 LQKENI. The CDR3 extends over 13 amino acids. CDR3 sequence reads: CASSLGTDQPQHF. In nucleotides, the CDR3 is TGTGCCAGCTCTCTAGGGACAGATCAGCCCCAGCATTTT.

CDR3 sequence reads: CASSFRGPTEAFF. The CDR3, as DNA: TGTGCCAGCAGTTTTAGGGGGCCCACTGAAGCTTTCTTT. The chain recombines TRBV28 with TRBJ1-1, with 7 bases matching TRBD1. V gave up 3 bases and J gave up 4 bases; unmatched junction bases: 2. CDR1 is MDHEN and CDR2 is SYDVKM in the germline V gene. The CDR3 consists of 13 residues.

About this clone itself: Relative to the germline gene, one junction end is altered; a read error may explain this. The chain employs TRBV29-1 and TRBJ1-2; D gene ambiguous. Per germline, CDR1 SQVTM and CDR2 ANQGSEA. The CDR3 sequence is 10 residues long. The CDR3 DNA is TGCAGCGTTGAAGAGGCAGGTTTCTCCTTC. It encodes CSVEEAGFSF.

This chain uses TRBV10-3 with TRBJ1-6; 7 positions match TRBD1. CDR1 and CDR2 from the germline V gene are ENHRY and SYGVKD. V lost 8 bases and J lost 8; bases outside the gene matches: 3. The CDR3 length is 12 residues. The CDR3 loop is CAIGTDYSPLHF. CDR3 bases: TGTGCCATCGGGACAGACTATTCACCCCTCCACTTT.

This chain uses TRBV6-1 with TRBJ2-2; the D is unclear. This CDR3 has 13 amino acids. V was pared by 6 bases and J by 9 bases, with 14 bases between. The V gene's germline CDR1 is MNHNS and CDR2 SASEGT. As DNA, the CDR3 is TGTGCCAGCAGCCTATACAGCCGAAGGGAGCTGTTTTTT. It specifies CASSLYSRRELFF.

CDR3 loop: CAWGSLGTQYF. CDR3 DNA sequence: TGTGCCTGGGGGAGTCTAGGTACGCAGTATTTT. This chain joins TRBV30 and TRBJ2-3; D is possibly TRBD2 (5 bases). This CDR3 is built from 11 residues. Germline lookup yields CDR1 GTSNPN and CDR2 SVGIG (reference sequence). The ends were cut back, 5 bases at V and 8 bases at J, with 11 bases in the middle. The full variable domain, in which reference TRBV30 and TRBJ2-3 provide the parts outside the CDR3, is SQTIHQWPATLVQPVGSPLSLECTVEGTSNPNLYWYRQAAGRGLQLLFYSVGIGQISSEVPQNLSASRPQDRQFILSSKKLLLSDSGFYLCAWGSLGTQYFGPGTRLTVL.

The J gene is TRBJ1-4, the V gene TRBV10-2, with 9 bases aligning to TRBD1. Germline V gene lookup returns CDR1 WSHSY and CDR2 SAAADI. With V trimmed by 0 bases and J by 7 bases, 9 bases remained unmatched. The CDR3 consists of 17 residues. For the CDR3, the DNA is TGCGCCAGCAGTGAGTCTGCTGAGACAGGGGGGAGTGAAAAACTGTTTTTT. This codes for CASSESAETGGSEKLFF.

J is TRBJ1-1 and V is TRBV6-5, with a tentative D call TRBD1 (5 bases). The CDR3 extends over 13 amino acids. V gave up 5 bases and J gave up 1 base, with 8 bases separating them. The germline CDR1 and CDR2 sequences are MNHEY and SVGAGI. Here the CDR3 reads CASSRQRNTEAFF. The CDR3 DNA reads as TGTGCCAGCAGTAGACAGCGGAACACTGAAGCTTTCTTT.

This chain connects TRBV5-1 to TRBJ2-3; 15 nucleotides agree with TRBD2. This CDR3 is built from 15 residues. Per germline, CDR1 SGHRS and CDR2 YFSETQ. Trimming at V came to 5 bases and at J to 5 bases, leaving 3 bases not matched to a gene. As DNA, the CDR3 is TGCGCCAGCAGTTCGGGACTAGCGGGGGGAGATACGCAGTATTTT. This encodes CASSSGLAGGDTQYF.